This T cell receptor beta chain derives from a study of blood T cell repertoires in COVID-19. On the study more broadly: From T cells, B-cell-depleted T cells, or PBMCs came the material, which was cDNA or gDNA.

This CDR3 spans 13 amino acids. Trimming shortened V by 4 bases and J by 1 base, and 5 bases separated the two germline ends. Germline V gene lookup returns CDR1 MGHRA and CDR2 YSYEKL. A few counts support this clone. In the source study's methods: Researchers report that nucleated cell counts were estimated from reference gene primer amplification. TCRdb's copy holds only in-frame clones and misses some; the assay was immunoSEQ multiplex PCR. The V and J calls and the clone size are those of that table, but D and trimming were determined from the DNA. This repertoire shows a few hundred thousand clones, around 86% found once; its top ten account for under 3.5%.

The sequence derives from a woman in her 30s with active or convalescent COVID-19. The sequenced sample consisted of peripheral blood. The rearrangement uses TRBV4-1 and TRBJ1-3, with D unresolved. CDR3 bases: TGCGCCAGCAGCCCTCCTTCTGGAAACACCATATATTTT. Its protein product is CASSPPSGNTIYF.